The 25 T cell receptor beta chains in this list originate from one sample, sequenced in a study of CD8+ T cells in alopecia areata. As for treatment: oral pan-JAK inhibitor, 5-10 mg twice daily. TCR sequencing used cDNA made by reverse transcription of extracted RNA. Method: immunoSEQ multiplex PCR; TCRdb's copy keeps in-frame clones and lacks some. Among more than 150,000 clones listed, approximately 51% were seen once. Here the sequenced sample was CD8+ T cells sorted from blood, taken around week 54, from a patient treated with tofacitinib. These receptors were collected from a human donor with alopecia areata.

The V and J genes are TRBV13 and TRBJ2-7; D remains ambiguous. V was pared by 0 bases and J by 2 bases, with 5 bases between. The CDR3 sequence is 13 residues long. Germline CDR1 and CDR2: PRHDT and FYEKMQ (reference sequence). This chain's CDR3 is CASSLGQTYEQYF. CDR3 sequence (DNA): TGTGCCAGCAGCTTAGGACAGACCTACGAGCAGTACTTC.

This clone has more than one count but fewer than ten. This chain joins TRBV29-1 and TRBJ2-3; no reliable D call. Looked up from germline, CDR1 is SQVTM and CDR2 is ANQGSEA. The CDR3 has 13 residues. Trimming took off 4 bases at V and 0 bases at J, with 8 bases between the two ends. The CDR3 here is CSVGPESTDTQYF. The CDR3, as DNA: TGCAGCGTTGGGCCCGAAAGCACAGATACGCAGTATTTT.

This chain joins TRBV30 and TRBJ1-2; no clear D gene. V lost 5 bases to trimming and J lost 0 bases, with 10 bases between them. The CDR3 sequence is 13 residues long. CDR1 is GTSNPN and CDR2 is SVGIG in the germline V gene (reference sequence). CDR3 residues: CAWGREANYGYTF. The DNA of the CDR3 is TGTGCCTGGGGACGGGAAGCTAACTATGGCTACACCTTC.

This clone was counted only a few times. The chain has TRBV27 and TRBJ2-1; D perhaps matches TRBD1 (6 bases). The CDR3 loop spans 15 amino acids. Germline V lookup: CDR1 MNHEY, CDR2 SMNVEV (reference sequence). V was clipped by 2 bases and J by 5 bases, with 13 bases between them. In nucleotides, the CDR3 is TGTGCCAGCAGTTTAGCAGGGGAAGGAAACAATGAGCAGTTCTTC. Translation: CASSLAGEGNNEQFF.

The CDR3, as DNA: TGTGCCAGCTTTAGGATGGGGTTAAGCGCTGAAGCTTTCTTT. Translating it yields CASFRMGLSAEAFF. V usage is TRBV5-4 and J usage is TRBJ1-1; D is unresolved. Trimming shortened V by 7 bases and J by 6 bases, and 19 bases separated the two germline ends. This CDR3 comprises 14 residues. Germline CDR1 is SGHNT and CDR2 is YYREEE (reference sequence).

This clone turned up a few times. This chain uses TRBV30 with TRBJ2-1, with 8 positions matching TRBD2. CDR1 is GTSNPN and CDR2 is SVGIG in the germline V gene (reference sequence). The V segment lost 4 bases and the J segment 0 bases; nucleotides outside the gene matches: 2. This CDR3 is 14 amino acids long. The CDR3 DNA reads as TGTGCCTGGACCGGGACTAGCTCCTACAATGAGCAGTTCTTC. Translating it yields CAWTGTSSYNEQFF.

The V gene is TRBV4-3, the J gene TRBJ1-1; D gene uncertain. The CDR3 contains 11 residues. Germline CDR1 reads LGHNA; CDR2 reads YSLEER. Trimming took off 1 base at V and 6 bases at J, with 3 bases between the two ends. CDR3 amino acids: CASSQGAEAFF. CDR3 sequence (DNA): TGCGCCAGCAGCCAAGGGGCTGAAGCTTTCTTT.

This clone was counted between two and nine times. The chain has TRBV5-6 and TRBJ2-5; D might be TRBD2 (6 bases). Germline CDR1 reads SGHDT; CDR2 reads YYEEEE. V was trimmed by 4 bases and J by 4 bases, leaving 11 bases between them. CDR3 length equals 13 residues. The CDR3 bases are TGTGCCAGCAGCCAGGAGGGAGGAGAGACCCAGTACTTC. Amino acids: CASSQEGGETQYF.

V is TRBV27 and J is TRBJ2-5, with 8 nucleotides matching TRBD2. V was pared by 2 bases and J by 4 bases, with 3 bases of the junction left unmatched. In germline, CDR1 is MNHEY, CDR2 SMNVEV (reference sequence). The CDR3 length is 14 residues. The CDR3 region is CASSLVGGGETQYF. The CDR3, as DNA: TGTGCCAGCAGTTTAGTCGGGGGGGGAGAGACCCAGTACTTC.

The chain uses TRBV19 and TRBJ1-1; tentative D call: TRBD1 (5 bases). CDR1 is LNHDA, CDR2 SQIVND, per germline (reference sequence). Trimming pared 5 bases from V and 1 base from J, leaving 11 bases between. The CDR3 is made up of 14 amino acids. As DNA, the CDR3 is TGTGCCAGTAGTGCCAGGGCCCCGAACACTGAAGCTTTCTTT. As protein: CASSARAPNTEAFF.

The gene calls are TRBV6-6 and TRBJ1-2; D is uncertain. CDR3 length equals 12 residues. Germline CDR1 and CDR2: MNHNY and SVGAGI (reference sequence). V was cut by 2 bases and J by 8 bases, with 9 bases left in between. This CDR3 reads CASSYERAGYTF. CDR3 bases: TGTGCCAGCAGTTACGAGAGGGCGGGCTACACCTTC.

With respect to this clone: The germline gene is not matched at one end of the junction; a read error may be the cause. V and J are TRBV7-7 and TRBJ2-2; tentatively, D is TRBD1 (5 bases). From germline, CDR1 is SSHAT and CDR2 FNYEAQ (reference sequence). CDR3 size: 15 residues. DNA of the CDR3: TGTGCTAGCAGCTTAGGAGTGGGGCCCTTCGGGGAGCTGTTTTTT. Protein sequence: CASSLGVGPFGELFF.

J is TRBJ1-3 and V is TRBV5-1; D gene ambiguous. CDR3 length: 14 amino acids. Germline V lookup: CDR1 SGHRS, CDR2 YFSETQ. Trimming left V 0 bases short and J 8 bases short, with 12 bases between. As DNA, the CDR3 is TGCGCCAGCAGCTTGGTCCCGGAGTGGGACACCATATATTTT. Translated: CASSLVPEWDTIYF.

The chain recombines TRBV19 with TRBJ2-5; no clear D gene. CDR3 size: 14 residues. V was trimmed by 1 base and J by 4 bases, leaving 10 bases between them. Germline V gene lookup returns CDR1 LNHDA and CDR2 SQIVND (reference sequence). CDR3 bases: TGTGCCAGTAGTATAGCGGTAGTAGCAGAGACCCAGTACTTC. Translating it yields CASSIAVVAETQYF.

The chain is built from TRBV5-1 and TRBJ1-5, with TRBD1 matching over 8 bases. This CDR3 region has 14 residues. CDR1 SGHRS and CDR2 YFSETQ come from the germline V gene. J lost 6 bases, V lost 4 bases, and 6 bases had no gene match. The CDR3 spells CASSDGQGSQPQHF. The CDR3 DNA is TGCGCCAGCAGCGACGGACAGGGAAGTCAGCCCCAGCATTTT.

This clone was seen only a few times. The chain recombines TRBV27 with TRBJ2-1; 11 nucleotides agree with TRBD1. Per germline, CDR1 MNHEY and CDR2 SMNVEV (reference sequence). The CDR3 has 16 amino acids. Losses at the gene ends were 5 bases for V and 4 bases for J; bases not matched to a gene: 7. The CDR3: CASSPRTGGRYNEQFF. DNA for the CDR3: TGTGCCAGCAGTCCCCGGACAGGGGGCAGGTACAATGAGCAGTTCTTC.

V and J are TRBV27 and TRBJ1-2; D gene ambiguous. Germline assignment: CDR1 MNHEY and CDR2 SMNVEV (reference sequence). The V and J ends lost 2 bases and 4 bases respectively, with 8 bases between them. The CDR3 is made up of 13 amino acids. CDR3 amino acids: CASSLSQSYGYTF. The DNA of the CDR3 is TGTGCCAGCAGTTTAAGCCAGAGCTATGGCTACACCTTC.

The gene calls are TRBV7-9 and TRBJ1-2; D is unresolved. V was clipped by 2 bases and J by 3 bases, with 10 bases between them. The length of the CDR3 is 14 residues. Germline V gene data show CDR1 as SEHNR and CDR2 as FQNEAQ (reference sequence). CDR3 DNA sequence: TGTGCCAGCAGCTTACGCGCAGTCGACTATGGCTACACCTTC. It encodes CASSLRAVDYGYTF.

The CDR3 is CAKPGAQRQGPSYGYTF. The CDR3, as DNA: TGCGCCAAACCGGGGGCACAGAGACAGGGGCCATCCTATGGCTACACCTTC. The chain is built from TRBV23-1 and TRBJ1-2, with 8 bases lining up with TRBD1. TRBV23-1 is an ORF for which the function is uncertain. V shed 10 bases and J 4 bases; nucleotides not matched to a gene: 20. CDR3 size: 17 residues.

This clone was observed once. The chain combines TRBV19 with TRBJ2-2; no firm D call. Germline assignment: CDR1 LNHDA and CDR2 SQIVND (reference sequence). CDR3 size: 14 residues. V gave up 3 bases and J gave up 2 bases, with 7 bases separating them. CDR3: CASSIWSNTGELFF. As DNA, the CDR3 is TGTGCCAGTAGTATCTGGTCAAACACCGGGGAGCTGTTTTTT.

The chain combines TRBV29-1 with TRBJ1-4; D ambiguous. This CDR3 has 11 residues. Trimming shortened V by 4 bases and J by 8 bases, and 8 bases separated the two germline ends. Germline CDR1 SQVTM, CDR2 ANQGSEA. The CDR3 DNA follows: TGCAGCGTTGTTTCAGGAGAAAAACTGTTTTTT. Translating it yields CSVVSGEKLFF.

The V and J genes are TRBV7-2 and TRBJ1-2; no reliable D call. Germline-derived CDR1 and CDR2 are SGHTA and FQGNSA. V was trimmed by 2 bases and J by 0 bases, leaving 19 bases between them. CDR3 length: 18 amino acids. CDR3 in DNA: TGTGCCAGCAGCTTACCCACCACTCGGACCCAAGCTAACTATGGCTACACCTTC. The encoded protein is CASSLPTTRTQANYGYTF.

This chain uses TRBV30 with TRBJ1-1; D ambiguous. Germline CDR1 and CDR2: GTSNPN and SVGIG (reference sequence). The ends were cut back, 5 bases at V and 1 base at J, with 8 bases in the middle. The CDR3 is made up of 12 amino acids. CDR3 residues: CAWGLKNTEAFF. The CDR3 DNA sequence: TGTGCCTGGGGACTTAAGAACACTGAAGCTTTCTTT.

The rearrangement links TRBV7-3 to TRBJ1-1; D is uncertain. Deletions cut 5 bases from V and 1 base from J, with 14 bases between. CDR3 length: 15 amino acids. Per germline, CDR1 SGHTA and CDR2 FQGTGA. The CDR3 reads CASSLIVGGNTEAFF. The CDR3, as DNA: TGTGCCAGCAGCCTGATCGTGGGAGGGAACACTGAAGCTTTCTTT.

As regards this clone: Additional DNA sequences in this sample encode the identical CDR3. The rearrangement joins TRBV30 to TRBJ1-1, with unresolved D. The germline CDR1 and CDR2 sequences are GTSNPN and SVGIG (reference sequence). The CDR3 extends over 13 amino acids. The V gene lost 0 bases and the J gene lost 3 bases, with 8 bases spanning the gap. CDR3 residues: CAWSVTGDTEAFF. CDR3 in DNA: TGTGCCTGGAGTGTCACCGGGGACACTGAAGCTTTCTTT.